This is a list of T cell receptor beta chains from one sample in a study of blood T cell repertoires in COVID-19. Produced via immunoSEQ multiplex PCR; TCRdb's table is partial and in-frame only. The table has 85,000 to 110,000 clones, about 89% seen once. Sample: peripheral blood. The source of these receptors is a woman aged 60-75 years with acute or convalescent COVID-19. CDR3s include the opening cysteine and the closing phenylalanine or tryptophan. D genes are given only for firm matches. The listing skips clone size in some rows; elsewhere it reads once, few, many or a size class.

d_gene	abundance	j_gene	v_gene	CDR3nt	CDR3aa
.	.	TRBJ2-1	TRBV2	TGTGCCAGCAGTCCCAGACTAGATGGGTTTAATGAGCAGTTCTTC	CASSPRLDGFNEQFF
.	.	TRBJ2-1	TRBV18	TGTGCCAGCTCACCACAGGAGCGGTGGCAGTTCTTC	CASSPQERWQFF
.	.	TRBJ2-5	TRBV18	TGTGCCAGCTCACCCCTTCTCACCGGGGTGGGGACCCAGTACTTC	CASSPLLTGVGTQYF
TRBD2	.	TRBJ2-7	TRBV29-1	TGCAGCGTTGAAGAGGTGCTAGCGGGAATGTACGAGCAGTACTTC	CSVEEVLAGMYEQYF
.	.	TRBJ1-4	TRBV29-1	TGCAGCGTCCGCAAGGGGAGCAGGGGTGAAAAACTGTTTTTT	CSVRKGSRGEKLFF
TRBD1	.	TRBJ2-7	TRBV7-6	TGTGCCAGCAGCTTAGCTGGGACAGGCCCCTACGAGCAGTACTTC	CASSLAGTGPYEQYF
TRBD2	.	TRBJ2-1	TRBV4-1	TGCGCCAGCAGCCAAGACTGGGGACTAGCTGTTGAGCAGTTCTTC	CASSQDWGLAVEQFF
.	.	TRBJ2-6	TRBV5-1	TGCGCCAGCAGCGCGTCGGGGTCTGGGGCCAACGTCCTGACTTTC	CASSASGSGANVLTF
.	.	TRBJ1-2	TRBV27	TGTGCCAGCGGGGCAGTCTCAGGGCTTGGCTACACCTTC	CASGAVSGLGYTF
.	.	TRBJ2-4	TRBV11-2	TGTGCCAGCAGCCCCGAGGCCCCAAACATTCAGTACTTC	CASSPEAPNIQYF
.	.	TRBJ1-1	TRBV6-5	TGTGCCAGCAGTTTGACTACCCCGCGGGCTGAAGCTTTCTTT	CASSLTTPRAEAFF
.	.	TRBJ2-2	TRBV12-3/TRBV12-4	TGTGCCAGCAGTCCCTCCACCGGGGAGCTGTTTTTT	CASSPSTGELFF
TRBD1	.	TRBJ2-1	TRBV5-8	TGTGCCAGCACCAAAAATCCAGGGACAGGGGACAATGAGCAGTTCTTC	CASTKNPGTGDNEQFF
TRBD2	.	TRBJ2-3	TRBV3-1/TRBV3-2	TGTGCCAGCAGCCATCTAGCGGGAGGTCTGGGGGATACGCAGTATTTT	CASSHLAGGLGDTQYF
TRBD1	.	TRBJ2-7	TRBV6-6	TGTGCCAGCAGTGGGACAGGGGGAAGCTACGAGCAGTACTTC	CASSGTGGSYEQYF
TRBD2	once	TRBJ2-7	TRBV7-2	TGTGCCAGCAACCCCGACGGGGGGGCGCTCGGCGAGCAGTACTTC	CASNPDGGALGEQYF
.	few	TRBJ2-5	TRBV19	TGTGCCAGTGCCGGGACCCAGGGGGAGACCCAGTACTTC	CASAGTQGETQYF
.	.	TRBJ2-7	TRBV5-4	TGTGCCAGCAGCCCAAGCGGTTTGAGCTCCTACGAGCAGTACTTC	CASSPSGLSSYEQYF
.	.	TRBJ2-7	TRBV12-3/TRBV12-4	TGTGCCAGCAGCCTAGGGGGGGACGAGCAGTACTTC	CASSLGGDEQYF
.	.	TRBJ1-2	TRBV5-6	TGTGCCAGCAGCTTGACCGGAACAGGCCGGTCTTATGGCTACACCTTC	CASSLTGTGRSYGYTF
.	.	TRBJ2-2	TRBV21-1	TGTGCCAGCAGCAGTGGACAGTCCGGGGAGCTGTTTTTT	CASSSGQSGELFF
.	.	TRBJ1-1	TRBV6-5	TGTGCCAGCAGTTACGGAGGGAAGAACACTGAAGCTTTCTTT	CASSYGGKNTEAFF
TRBD2	.	TRBJ2-1	TRBV11-3	TGTGCCAGCAGCCCCCTAAGCGGGAGCTCCTACAATGAGCAGTTCTTC	CASSPLSGSSYNEQFF
TRBD1	.	TRBJ1-3	TRBV18	TGTGCCAGCTCACCGGGACAGGGATTCCGTGGAAACACCATATATTTT	CASSPGQGFRGNTIYF
.	.	TRBJ1-2	TRBV28	TGTGCCAGCAGTTTATACAGGGAGGGAGGCTACACCTTC	CASSLYREGGYTF
TRBD2	.	TRBJ2-7	TRBV19	TGTGCCAGTAGTATAGGTGGGAGGGCAGCCGAGCAGTACTTC	CASSIGGRAAEQYF
.	once	TRBJ2-2	TRBV19	TGTGCCAGTAGTATCAGGGTTAACACCGGGGAGCTGTTTTTT	CASSIRVNTGELFF
.	.	TRBJ2-3	TRBV19	TGTGCCAGTAGTGTCTCTCGAGGCGGCACGGATACGCAGTATTTT	CASSVSRGGTDTQYF
.	.	TRBJ1-4	TRBV15	TGTGCCACCAGCCATCAGGGTGTTATCGAAAAACTGTTTTTT	CATSHQGVIEKLFF
.	.	TRBJ2-7	TRBV27	TGTGCCAGCAGTTCTCCCGACGGGAGAATTAACGAGCAGTACTTC	CASSSPDGRINEQYF
TRBD2	once	TRBJ2-1	TRBV6-5	TGTGCCAGCAGCAATAGACTAGCGGGAGACAATGAGCAGTTCTTC	CASSNRLAGDNEQFF
TRBD1	once	TRBJ1-1	TRBV6-6	TGTGCCAGCAGTCCCTCCACGCGGACAGGACGAAACACTGAAGCTTTCTTT	CASSPSTRTGRNTEAFF
.	.	TRBJ2-7	TRBV11-2	TGTGCCAGCAGCCGCGGTGCCCTATCCTACGAGCAGTACTTC	CASSRGALSYEQYF
TRBD2	few	TRBJ2-1	TRBV14	TGTGCCAGCAGCATAGCGGGATACAATGAGCAGTTCTTC	CASSIAGYNEQFF
.	.	TRBJ1-2	TRBV19	TGTGCCAGTAGTTCCACGGACACGCTCTATGGCTACACCTTC	CASSSTDTLYGYTF
.	.	TRBJ1-4	TRBV28	TGTGCCAGCACCCTTACCGGGTATGAAAAACTGTTTTTT	CASTLTGYEKLFF
TRBD1	.	TRBJ2-2	TRBV6-5	TGTGCCAGCAGCCGGACAGGGAACACCGGGGAGCTGTTTTTT	CASSRTGNTGELFF
TRBD2	.	TRBJ2-2	TRBV19	TGTGCCAGTAGTACCCCACTGGGGGGAGCGGGAGGGCCGACCGGGGAGCTGTTTTTT	CASSTPLGGAGGPTGELFF
.	.	TRBJ1-5	TRBV5-6	TGTGCCAGCAGCTTCGGGGACATTGTTGTTCAGCCCCAGCATTTT	CASSFGDIVVQPQHF
TRBD1	.	TRBJ2-3	TRBV5-1	TGCGCCAGCAGCCGAGAGACAGGGGGCGTGACAGATACGCAGTATTTT	CASSRETGGVTDTQYF
TRBD1	.	TRBJ1-5	TRBV25-1	TGTGCCAGCAGTGGCACTACAGGGGGGAATCAGCCCCAGCATTTT	CASSGTTGGNQPQHF
TRBD2	few	TRBJ2-1	TRBV28	TGTGCCAGCAGTTTGACTAGCGGGGGCAGGAATGAGCAGTTCTTC	CASSLTSGGRNEQFF
TRBD1	.	TRBJ1-2	TRBV30	TGTGCCTGGAAAAGACAGGGTGGGCCTTCCGGCTACACCTTC	CAWKRQGGPSGYTF
.	.	TRBJ1-4	TRBV3-1/TRBV3-2	TGTGCCAGCAGCTTACGGTCCCTTGGTGAAAAACTGTTTTTT	CASSLRSLGEKLFF
TRBD2	.	TRBJ2-1	TRBV19	TGTGCCAGTAGTATTCAAACCGTAGCGGGTCTCAATGAGCAGTTCTTC	CASSIQTVAGLNEQFF
TRBD2	once	TRBJ2-1	TRBV7-3	TGTGCCAGCAGCGTCTCCGGGACTAGCGGGAGGAATGAGCAGTTCTTC	CASSVSGTSGRNEQFF
.	.	TRBJ1-5	TRBV20-1	TGCAGTGCTAGTCCGGACAGTACCAATCAGCCCCAGCATTTT	CSASPDSTNQPQHF
TRBD1	.	TRBJ1-6	TRBV6-1	TGTGCCAGCAGTGATATCGGTCGGCAGGGGGCCCTCCACTTT	CASSDIGRQGALHF